This paragraph covers one TCR beta chain sequence. A much bigger clone sits one base away, suggesting this may be a read error. The CDR3 runs 16 residues. Germline-derived CDR1 and CDR2 are SEHNR and FQNEAQ (reference sequence). Trimming shortened V by 5 bases and J by 4 bases, and 19 bases separated the two germline ends. This sample was taken from a study of blood T cells in healthy people across ages. Using a J-beta primer mix together with a sample-barcoded 5' primer, a second PCR was run for roughly 6 to 12 cycles. TCRdb itself ran the 5' RACE reads through MiXCR, one entry per CDR3 protein. This repertoire shows hundreds of thousands of distinct CDR3 sequences, under 65% found once; its top ten account for less than 15%.

The sample consisted of blood. The TCR was taken from a woman of 80 years or more in good health. The V and J genes are TRBV7-9 and TRBJ2-3, with D perhaps given as TRBD1 or TRBD2 (6 bases each). CDR3 in amino acids: CASSLSRGRTPDTQYF. CDR3 nucleotide sequence: TGTGCCAGCAGCCTCTCCCGGGGGCGAACCCCAGATACGCAGTATTTT.